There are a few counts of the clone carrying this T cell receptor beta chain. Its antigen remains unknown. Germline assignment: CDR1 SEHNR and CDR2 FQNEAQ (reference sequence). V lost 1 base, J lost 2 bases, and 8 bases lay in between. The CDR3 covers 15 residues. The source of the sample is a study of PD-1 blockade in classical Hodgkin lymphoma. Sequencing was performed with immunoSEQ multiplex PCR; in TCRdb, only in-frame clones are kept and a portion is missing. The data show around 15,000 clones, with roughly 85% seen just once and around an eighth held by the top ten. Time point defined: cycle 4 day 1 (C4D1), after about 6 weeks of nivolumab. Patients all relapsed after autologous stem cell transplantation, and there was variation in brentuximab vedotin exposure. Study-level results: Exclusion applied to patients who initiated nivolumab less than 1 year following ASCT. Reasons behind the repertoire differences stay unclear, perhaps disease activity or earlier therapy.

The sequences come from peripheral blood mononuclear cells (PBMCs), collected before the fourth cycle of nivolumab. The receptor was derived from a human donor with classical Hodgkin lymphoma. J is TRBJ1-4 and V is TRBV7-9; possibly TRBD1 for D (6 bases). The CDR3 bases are TGTGCCAGCAGCTTAGGGGACATTACTAATGAAAAACTGTTTTTT. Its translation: CASSLGDITNEKLFF. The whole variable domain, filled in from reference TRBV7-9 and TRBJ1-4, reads DTGVSQNPRHKITKRGQNVTFRCDPISEHNRLYWYRQTLGQGPEFLTYFQNEAQLEKSRLLSDRFSAERPKGSFSTLEIQRTEQGDSAMYLCASSLGDITNEKLFFGSGTQLSVL.